This passage covers 15 T cell receptor beta chains from one sample sequenced in a study of cytomegalovirus exposure and HLA in healthy donors. This PCR relied on a set of 60 Vbeta primers and 13 Jbeta primers. The assay was immunoSEQ multiplex PCR, and TCRdb's table has in-frame clones only and misses some. The sample yields about 54,000 clones, of which the top ten take up around 6.5%. Sequenced input: PBMCs. The receptor set was obtained from a woman in her forties in good health and CMV-seronegative.

The chain uses TRBV11-3 and TRBJ2-5, with TRBD2 matching 10 bases. The CDR3 runs to 16 residues. Germline CDR1 and CDR2: SGHNT and YENEEA. The junction had 2 bases not matched to a gene; V was cut back by 1 base and J by 0 bases. CDR3 sequence: CASSLGLAGDQETQYF. The CDR3 nucleotides are TGTGCCAGCAGCTTAGGCCTAGCGGGGGACCAAGAGACCCAGTACTTC.

The CDR3 reads CASSPPSGQGLSYEQYF. The CDR3 DNA follows: TGTGCCAGCTCACCACCCTCGGGACAGGGGTTATCCTACGAGCAGTACTTC. The chain recombines TRBV18 with TRBJ2-7; 10 bases fit TRBD1. V shed 0 bases and J 1 base; nucleotides not matched to a gene: 6. The CDR3 runs to 17 residues. Germline lookup yields CDR1 KGHSH and CDR2 LQKENI.

This rearrangement joins TRBV30 to TRBJ1-2; TRBD1 agrees at 12 bases. V shed 8 bases and J 6 bases; nucleotides not matched to a gene: 10. The CDR3 is 14 amino acids. Germline V gene data show CDR1 as GTSNPN and CDR2 as SVGIG (reference sequence). The DNA for the CDR3 is TGTGCCGGAACCAAGGGACAGGGGGCGGATGGCTACACCTTC. Translating gives CAGTKGQGADGYTF.

The CDR3 region has the DNA TGCAGCGTTGCGAGACAGGGAATTAACTATGGCTACACCTTC. Its translation is CSVARQGINYGYTF. The V and J genes are TRBV29-1 and TRBJ1-2, with TRBD1 matching over 7 bases. The length of the CDR3 is 14 residues. The ends lost 4 bases at V and 1 base at J; junction bases unmatched: 6. Germline V gene lookup returns CDR1 SQVTM and CDR2 ANQGSEA.

This chain joins TRBV7-7 and TRBJ2-2, with a possible D match to TRBD1 (5 bases). Germline loops: CDR1 SSHAT, CDR2 FNYEAQ (reference sequence). The length of the CDR3 is 15 residues. V gave up 5 bases and J gave up 0 bases, with 10 bases separating them. The CDR3 region has the DNA TGTGCCAGCAGCCGTCGACAGCCGAACACCGGGGAGCTGTTTTTT. It yields the protein CASSRRQPNTGELFF.

The chain joins TRBV7-2 to TRBJ2-7, with 7 bases identical to TRBD2. V lost 6 bases and J lost 0; bases outside the gene matches: 8. CDR3 length equals 15 residues. Germline assignment: CDR1 SGHTA and CDR2 FQGNSA. The CDR3 bases are TGTGCCAGCAGATCGCGGGAGCAGGGCTCCTACGAGCAGTACTTC. It specifies CASRSREQGSYEQYF.

The chain has TRBV5-1 and TRBJ2-5, with 9 nucleotides matching TRBD1. J gave up 4 bases and V 0 bases, and 4 bases lay outside the gene matches. Per the germline V gene, CDR1 is SGHRS and CDR2 is YFSETQ. The CDR3 is 15 residues long. In nucleotides, the CDR3 is TGCGCCAGCAGCTTGGCCGGGACAGGGAGAGAGACCCAGTACTTC. This gives the protein CASSLAGTGRETQYF.

This rearrangement joins TRBV30 to TRBJ1-3; D is possibly TRBD1 (5 bases). Trimming removed 2 bases from V and 0 bases from J, with 8 bases in between. CDR1 is GTSNPN, CDR2 SVGIG, per germline (reference sequence). CDR3 length: 14 residues. CDR3 in amino acids: CAWSRQNSGNTIYF. CDR3 DNA: TGTGCCTGGAGTCGACAGAACTCTGGAAACACCATATATTTT.

The V and J genes are TRBV7-9 and TRBJ2-7; 10 nucleotides agree with TRBD1. Per the germline V gene, CDR1 is SEHNR and CDR2 is FQNEAQ (reference sequence). V shed 5 bases, J shed 2 bases, and the junction held 6 bases outside the gene matches. The CDR3 runs to 15 residues. The CDR3, as DNA: TGTGCCAGCAGCAAAGGGACAGGGGCCCCCTACGAGCAGTACTTC. Its translation: CASSKGTGAPYEQYF.

The chain couples TRBV28 to TRBJ1-5, with D uncertain. Germline V gene lookup returns CDR1 MDHEN and CDR2 SYDVKM. The V gene lost 4 bases and the J gene lost 1 base, with 14 bases spanning the gap. The CDR3 has 16 residues. CDR3 DNA sequence: TGTGCCAGCAGTTCTCCGGGAGCCGGGAGCAATCAGCCCCAGCATTTT. This gives the protein CASSSPGAGSNQPQHF.

The rearrangement links TRBV9 to TRBJ1-1; D is unclear. This CDR3 has 15 amino acids. Germline-derived CDR1 and CDR2 are SGDLS and YYNGEE. Trimming shortened V by 1 base and J by 0 bases, and 10 bases separated the two germline ends. The CDR3 reads CASSVKPLMNTEAFF. For the CDR3, the DNA is TGTGCCAGCAGCGTAAAGCCCCTGATGAACACTGAAGCTTTCTTT.

The chain employs TRBV19 and TRBJ1-6; D is uncertain. The CDR3 totals 12 residues. V was clipped by 10 bases and J by 7 bases, with 11 bases between them. Germline V gene data show CDR1 as LNHDA and CDR2 as SQIVND (reference sequence). CDR3 amino acids: CAIHPVNSPLHF. CDR3 sequence (DNA): TGTGCCATTCATCCGGTGAATTCACCCCTCCACTTT.

The rearrangement uses TRBV29-1 and TRBJ2-3; TRBD1 matches at 8 bases. With V trimmed by 6 bases and J by 3 bases, 8 bases remained unmatched. Germline values: CDR1 SQVTM, CDR2 ANQGSEA. This CDR3 is built from 14 residues. The CDR3 region is CSVDGQGATDTQYF. In DNA form, the CDR3 reads TGCAGCGTCGACGGACAGGGAGCAACAGATACGCAGTATTTT.

Points on this clone: At one of its ends the junction is not consistent with the germline gene, which may arise from a read error. V usage is TRBV18 and J usage is TRBJ1-5; 9 bases are a match to TRBD1. CDR1 KGHSH and CDR2 LQKENI come from the germline V gene. This CDR3 contains 14 residues. For the CDR3, the DNA is TGTGCCAGCTCGCAACAGGGGGCCCATCAGCACCAGCATTTT. Amino acids: CASSQQGAHQHQHF.

CDR3 in amino acids: CASSPSPAGSLHF. In nucleotides, the CDR3 is TGTGCCAGCTCACCCTCCCCCGCAGGGTCCCTCCACTTT. V is TRBV18 and J is TRBJ1-6; perhaps TRBD1 as D (5 bases). V was cut by 3 bases and J by 14 bases, with 14 bases left in between. CDR1 KGHSH and CDR2 LQKENI come from the germline V gene. The CDR3 extends over 13 amino acids.